Presented here are 30 T cell receptor beta chains from one specimen sequenced in a study of early T cells in non-severe SARS-CoV-2 infection. TCRdb passed the 5' RACE reads through MiXCR, listing each CDR3 protein once. The data hold around 50,000 distinct CDR3 sequences, with around 4% observed a single time. The sample was whole blood. These receptors were obtained from an adult who was a healthcare worker with PCR-confirmed SARS-CoV-2 infection or an uninfected control (not recorded which).

This clonotype has more than one count but fewer than ten. This chain's CDR3 is CASRKEGDQETQYF. CDR3 sequence (DNA): TGTGCCAGCAGGAAGGAGGGCGACCAAGAGACCCAGTACTTC. The chain has TRBV6-1 and TRBJ2-5; D might be TRBD2 (6 bases). CDR1 is MNHNS and CDR2 is SASEGT in the germline V gene. The length of the CDR3 is 14 residues. The V gene lost 6 bases and the J gene lost 0 bases, with 11 bases spanning the gap.

There are many counts of this clonotype. The chain carries TRBV12-3 or TRBV12-4 and TRBJ2-1; D ambiguous. Between the trimmed V and J ends, which lost 4 bases and 0 bases, there was a span of 10 bases. The CDR3 runs to 15 residues. CDR3 DNA: TGTGCCAGCAGTTCAGACTTGGCCTCCTACAATGAGCAGTTCTTC. Translated: CASSSDLASYNEQFF.

This clonotype was counted ten times or more. The V and J genes are TRBV6-1 and TRBJ2-1; D is possibly TRBD1 (6 bases). The CDR3 length is 14 residues. Germline V gene sequence: CDR1 MNHNS, CDR2 SASEGT. The V end lost 8 bases, the J end lost 0 bases, and 11 bases lay between the germline ends. The chain's CDR3 is CASRQASSYNEQFF. The CDR3 coding sequence is TGTGCCAGCCGACAGGCCAGCTCCTACAATGAGCAGTTCTTC.

This clonotype was seen repeatedly, ten times or more. V gene TRBV7-3 combines with J gene TRBJ2-6; D uncertain. The length of the CDR3 is 13 residues. V was clipped by 5 bases and J by 4 bases, with 6 bases between them. From germline, CDR1 is SGHTA and CDR2 FQGTGA. The CDR3 protein is CASSAPGANVLTF. The CDR3 DNA reads TGTGCCAGCAGCGCCCCCGGGGCCAACGTCCTGACTTTC.

This clonotype was counted many times. The chain is built from TRBV4-2 and TRBJ2-1; maybe TRBD2 (5 bases). The V end was cut by 3 bases, the J end by 8 bases, with 20 bases between. This CDR3 comprises 16 residues. The germline CDR1 and CDR2 sequences are LGHNA and YNFKEQ. The CDR3 coding sequence is TGTGCCAGCAGCCAGGAACCGGGATCCCTCAGCGATGAGCAGTTCTTC. The encoded protein is CASSQEPGSLSDEQFF.

This clonotype was observed a handful of times. The rearrangement uses TRBV29-1 and TRBJ2-7, with TRBD1 identical over 8 bases. This CDR3 spans 14 amino acids. Germline CDR1 and CDR2: SQVTM and ANQGSEA. J gave up 3 bases and V 4 bases, and 8 bases lay outside the gene matches. CDR3 region: CSVVYGQGFYEQYF. The CDR3 nucleotides read TGCAGCGTTGTATACGGACAGGGCTTCTACGAGCAGTACTTC.

The chain uses TRBV6-1 and TRBJ2-2; 10 bases agree with TRBD1. With V trimmed by 2 bases and J by 8 bases, 8 bases remained unmatched. This CDR3 has 16 amino acids. The V gene's germline CDR1 is MNHNS and CDR2 SASEGT. The CDR3 sequence: CASSENPGTGAGELFF. The CDR3 region has the DNA TGTGCCAGCAGTGAAAACCCGGGGACAGGGGCTGGGGAGCTGTTTTTT.

At least ten counts were recorded for this clonotype. The chain employs TRBV9 and TRBJ2-3; TRBD2 matches at 12 bases. J gave up 4 bases and V 4 bases, and 7 bases lay outside the gene matches. The CDR3 runs 16 residues. The V gene's germline CDR1 is SGDLS and CDR2 YYNGEE. DNA for the CDR3: TGTGCCAGCAGCACGCTAGCGGGAGGGGAGGCAGATACGCAGTATTTT. Translating gives CASSTLAGGEADTQYF.

This sequence joins TRBV20-1 and TRBJ1-2, with 7 bases matching TRBD1. Germline-derived CDR1 and CDR2 are DFQATT and SNEGSKA (reference sequence). This CDR3 spans 14 amino acids. J was trimmed by 4 bases and V by 5 bases; bases with no gene match: 10. CDR3 loop: CSAPGTAISYGYTF. Written as DNA, the CDR3 is TGCAGTGCTCCGGGGACAGCTATTTCCTATGGCTACACCTTC.

This clonotype was seen at least ten times. This chain connects TRBV6-5 to TRBJ1-1; 8 bases map to TRBD1. This CDR3 spans 12 amino acids. CDR1 is MNHEY, CDR2 SVGAGI, per germline. The trim removed 9 bases at V and 4 bases at J, leaving 4 bases unmatched. This CDR3 reads CASSRGPTEAFF. DNA for the CDR3: TGTGCCAGTTCCAGGGGGCCCACTGAAGCTTTCTTT.

The chain couples TRBV4-2 to TRBJ2-7; D gene uncertain. CDR1 is LGHNA and CDR2 is YNFKEQ in the germline V gene. The length of the CDR3 is 18 residues. V was trimmed by 0 bases and J by 0 bases, leaving 18 bases between them. The CDR3 spells CASSQDPRVASLSYEQYF. For the CDR3, the DNA is TGTGCCAGCAGCCAAGATCCTCGGGTAGCCTCCCTCTCCTACGAGCAGTACTTC.

In its sample, this clonotype was seen many times. This chain uses TRBV5-5 with TRBJ1-1; D gene unclear. Trimming left V 2 bases short and J 0 bases short, with 8 bases between. The germline gives CDR1 SGHKS, CDR2 YYEKEE (reference sequence). CDR3 size: 14 residues. CDR3: CASSFSQMNTEAFF. The CDR3 region has the DNA TGTGCCAGCAGCTTTAGTCAGATGAACACTGAAGCTTTCTTT.

Ten or more counts support this clonotype. The rearrangement uses TRBV19 and TRBJ1-6; D unclear. CDR3 length equals 12 residues. Germline V gene lookup returns CDR1 LNHDA and CDR2 SQIVND (reference sequence). V gave up 7 bases and J gave up 4 bases, with 5 bases separating them. CDR3 nucleotides: TGTGCCAGTAAGGGTTATAATTCACCCCTCCACTTT. It is translated as CASKGYNSPLHF.

There are many counts of this clonotype. CDR3 in amino acids: CASSPSSGNVYEQFF. The CDR3 DNA follows: TGTGCCAGCAGCCCAAGTAGCGGGAATGTGTATGAGCAGTTCTTC. The chain is built from TRBV11-2 and TRBJ2-1; 8 bases map to TRBD2. CDR1 is SGHAT and CDR2 is FQNNGV in the germline V gene. The CDR3 consists of 15 residues. The trim removed 5 bases at V and 8 bases at J, leaving 11 bases unmatched.

This clonotype was seen repeatedly, ten times or more. J is TRBJ2-7 and V is TRBV4-1, with 8 bases identical to TRBD2. The trim removed 3 bases at V and 0 bases at J, leaving 10 bases unmatched. The CDR3 length is 17 residues. Germline V gene lookup returns CDR1 MGHRA and CDR2 YSYEKL. In DNA, the CDR3 is TGCGCCAGCAGCCAGGTTACTAGCGGAGTGAGCTCCTACGAGCAGTACTTC. Its protein is CASSQVTSGVSSYEQYF.

This clonotype occurred many times. The V gene is TRBV5-4, the J gene TRBJ2-7; D call uncertain. Trimming removed 0 bases at V and 5 bases at J, with 9 bases between. CDR3 size: 13 residues. The germline CDR1 and CDR2 sequences are SGHNT and YYREEE (reference sequence). In nucleotides, the CDR3 is TGTGCCAGCAGCTTGGCCTTTTCCCACGAGCAGTACTTC. It is translated as CASSLAFSHEQYF.

This clonotype came up many times. The chain joins TRBV3-1 to TRBJ1-3; the D is unclear. The germline CDR1 and CDR2 sequences are LGHDT and YNNKEL (reference sequence). Trimming left V 3 bases short and J 6 bases short, with 15 bases between. CDR3 length: 15 residues. CDR3 nucleotide sequence: TGTGCCAGCAGCCACTCACCGGGAGCCAAAAACACCATATATTTT. Translation: CASSHSPGAKNTIYF.

This clonotype showed up many times. J is TRBJ2-5 and V is TRBV7-2; the D gene is possibly TRBD1 (7 bases). The ends were cut back, 1 base at V and 5 bases at J, with 14 bases in the middle. Germline V gene data show CDR1 as SGHTA and CDR2 as FQGNSA. The CDR3 totals 15 residues. CDR3 residues: CASSLGQGGLETQYF. The CDR3 nucleotides read TGTGCCAGCAGCTTAGGACAGGGAGGATTGGAGACCCAGTACTTC.

This clonotype was seen many times. CDR3 nucleotides: TGCGCCAGCAGCCTGCTGGAGTCGGGCACTGAAGCTTTCTTT. Its translation: CASSLLESGTEAFF. The V call is TRBV5-1, the J call TRBJ1-1; D not certain. Germline CDR1 is SGHRS and CDR2 is YFSETQ. The ends were cut back, 4 bases at V and 4 bases at J, with 14 bases in the middle. There are 14 residues in the CDR3.

In its sample, this clonotype was seen many times. V gene TRBV12-3 or TRBV12-4 combines with J gene TRBJ1-6; D gene uncertain. The V and J ends lost 0 bases and 7 bases respectively, with 7 bases between them. The CDR3 is 14 amino acids. CDR3 DNA: TGTGCCAGCAGTTTAGCGGGTGACAATTCACCCCTCCACTTT. It codes for CASSLAGDNSPLHF.

This clonotype was counted at least ten times. The chain uses TRBV7-9 and TRBJ1-2, with D maybe TRBD1 (6 bases). Germline CDR1 SEHNR, CDR2 FQNEAQ (reference sequence). The CDR3 sequence is 14 residues long. Trimming removed 5 bases at V and 5 bases at J, with 15 bases between. The CDR3 DNA reads as TGTGCCAGCAGCCAGACCCGGACAGAATATGGCTACACCTTC. Protein product: CASSQTRTEYGYTF. Combining the CDR3 with reference TRBV7-9 and TRBJ1-2 gives the whole variable domain DTGVSQNPRHKITKRGQNVTFRCDPISEHNRLYWYRQTLGQGPEFLTYFQNEAQLEKSRLLSDRFSAERPKGSFSTLEIQRTEQGDSAMYLCASSQTRTEYGYTFGSGTRLTVV.

This clonotype was counted many times. V usage is TRBV2 and J usage is TRBJ2-3; 12 nucleotides agree with TRBD2. Trimming removed 8 bases from V and 1 base from J; junction bases left unmatched: 10. CDR1 is SNHLY and CDR2 is FYNNEI in the germline V gene. The CDR3 totals 17 residues. In DNA form, the CDR3 reads TGTGCCAGCTACGGAACTAGCGGGAGGATTCGCACAGATACGCAGTATTTT. Encoded protein: CASYGTSGRIRTDTQYF.

At least ten counts were recorded for this clonotype. This chain joins TRBV3-2 and TRBJ1-3; the table calls TRBD1, which could not be checked here. TRBV3-2 counts as a pseudogene. The length of the CDR3 is 17 residues. CDR3 in DNA: TGTGCCAGCAGCCAATCGGTCCGGGACAGCTCTGGAAACACCATATATTTT. Encoded protein: CASSQSVRDSSGNTIYF.

This clonotype occurred a few times. It may be a read error: a sequence one base away is much more abundant. V usage is TRBV18 and J usage is TRBJ2-1; D may be TRBD2 (5 bases). The CDR3 consists of 18 residues. Germline V gene sequence: CDR1 KGHSH, CDR2 LQKENI. The CDR3 spells CAGSPLPLRDSKMDEQFF. DNA for the CDR3: TGTGCCGGCTCACCACTGCCGCTCCGGGATTCCAAAATGGATGAGCAGTTCTTC. The whole variable domain, filled in from reference TRBV18 and TRBJ2-1, reads NAGVMQNPRHLVRRRGQEARLRCSPMKGHSHVYWYRQLPEEGLKFMVYLQKENIIDESGMPKERFSAEFPKEGPSILRIQQVVRGDSAAYFCAGSPLPLRDSKMDEQFFGPGTRLTVL.

This clonotype came up many times. This chain uses TRBV10-3 with TRBJ1-1; 7 bases line up with TRBD1. Germline V lookup: CDR1 ENHRY, CDR2 SYGVKD. The ends lost 8 bases at V and 0 bases at J; junction bases unmatched: 6. The CDR3 covers 14 residues. The CDR3 reads CAIGKQGMNTEAFF. CDR3 nucleotide sequence: TGTGCCATCGGGAAACAGGGGATGAACACTGAAGCTTTCTTT.

This clonotype occurred many times. J is TRBJ2-3 and V is TRBV4-1, with 13 bases fitting TRBD2. CDR1 MGHRA and CDR2 YSYEKL come from the germline V gene. The CDR3 has 18 residues. J was trimmed by 0 bases and V by 1 base; bases with no gene match: 4. The CDR3 nucleotides read TGCGCCAGCAGCCAAGTGGGGACTAGCGGGGAAAGCACAGATACGCAGTATTTT. Residues: CASSQVGTSGESTDTQYF.

V and J are TRBV10-2 and TRBJ1-5; D not certain. Trimming left V 6 bases short and J 3 bases short, with 9 bases between. Germline V gene lookup returns CDR1 WSHSY and CDR2 SAAADI. This CDR3 region has 13 residues. CDR3 nucleotide sequence: TGCGCCAGCAGCGAGAAAAACAATCAGCCCCAGCATTTT. Its protein product is CASSEKNNQPQHF.

This clonotype was picked up a small number of times. The J gene is TRBJ2-3, the V gene TRBV7-3; D not certain. Germline-derived CDR1 and CDR2 are SGHTA and FQGTGA. V lost 7 bases and J 4 bases, leaving 24 bases between the germline ends. CDR3 length: 17 amino acids. CDR3 coding DNA: TGTGCCAGCATCGTTCTTCAAGCTGGCGGATGGGCAGATACGCAGTATTTT. Translating gives CASIVLQAGGWADTQYF.

This clonotype has a count of ten or more. V gene TRBV6-4 combines with J gene TRBJ1-5; D is undetermined. Germline V gives CDR1 MRHNA, CDR2 SNTAGT. V lost 2 bases and J lost 4, with 15 bases in between. The CDR3 spans 16 residues. The CDR3 spells CASSDAHAQGNQPQHF. The CDR3 DNA is TGTGCCAGCAGTGACGCCCACGCACAAGGGAATCAGCCCCAGCATTTT.

A few counts support this clonotype. The rearrangement joins TRBV14 to TRBJ2-3; 11 bases agree with TRBD2. V lost 4 bases, J lost 0 bases, and 21 bases stayed unmatched. Per the germline V gene, CDR1 is SGHDN and CDR2 is FVKESK. The CDR3 spans 22 residues. The DNA of the CDR3 is TGTGCCAGCAGCCGAGATCTGGGGTATAGACTAGCGGGGCATCCTAGCACAGATACGCAGTATTTT. Protein: CASSRDLGYRLAGHPSTDTQYF. The whole variable domain, filled in from reference TRBV14 and TRBJ2-3, reads EAGVTQFPSHSVIEKGQTVTLRCDPISGHDNLYWYRRVMGKEIKFLLHFVKESKQDESGMPNNRFLAERTGGTYSTLKVQPAELEDSGVYFCASSRDLGYRLAGHPSTDTQYFGPGTRLTVL.